Listed below are T cell receptor beta chains from one sample, sequenced in a study of shared clonotypes between healthy human individuals. This table comes from immunoSEQ multiplex PCR, and its TCRdb copy is limited to in-frame clones, with some not included. The data hold 450,000 to 550,000 clones, with about four fifths observed a single time. Sequenced: PBMCs. These receptors were collected from a woman aged 40 to 55 in good health. Some clones in this sample may be carry-over from other donors' samples. Each CDR3 is given with its conserved first and last residue. The D gene is left open where the match is weak. For some rows the clone size is stated as once, few or many, or as a class when expanded; others skip it.

J gene: TRBJ2-5
D gene: TRBD1
clone size: NA
V gene: TRBV25-1
CDR3 DNA: TGTGCCAGCAGTGTAACAGGGGGGGAGACCCAGTACTTC
CDR3 protein: CASSVTGGETQYF

J gene: TRBJ1-1
D gene: NA
clone size: NA
V gene: TRBV28
CDR3 DNA: TGTGCCAGCAGTTTATACGACAGGGAAGCTTTCTTT
CDR3 protein: CASSLYDREAFF

J gene: TRBJ2-4
D gene: TRBD2
clone size: NA
V gene: TRBV5-1
CDR3 DNA: TGCGCCAGCAGCTTAGCGGGAAACCAAAACATTCAGTACTTC
CDR3 protein: CASSLAGNQNIQYF

J gene: TRBJ2-7
D gene: TRBD2
clone size: NA
V gene: TRBV6-1
CDR3 DNA: TGTGCCAGCAGTGATCCAACTAGCGGGAGCTCCTACGAGCAGTACTTC
CDR3 protein: CASSDPTSGSSYEQYF

J gene: TRBJ2-7
D gene: NA
clone size: NA
V gene: TRBV28
CDR3 DNA: TGTGCCAGCAGTTTACCCCTACCACCGTGGGAGCAGTACTTC
CDR3 protein: CASSLPLPPWEQYF

J gene: TRBJ2-2
D gene: TRBD2
clone size: NA
V gene: TRBV30
CDR3 DNA: TGTGCCTGGACCCCAGTTACCGGGGGGGTCACCGGGGAGCTGTTTTTT
CDR3 protein: CAWTPVTGGVTGELFF

J gene: TRBJ2-3
D gene: NA
clone size: few
V gene: TRBV5-1
CDR3 DNA: TGCGCCAGCAGCCCCCCGCTAGTCAGCACAGATACGCAGTATTTT
CDR3 protein: CASSPPLVSTDTQYF

J gene: TRBJ2-5
D gene: NA
clone size: NA
V gene: TRBV5-6
CDR3 DNA: TGTGCCAGCAGCTTGGCCCGGGACGGAGCTAACTTC
CDR3 protein: CASSLARDGANF

J gene: TRBJ2-1
D gene: TRBD2
clone size: NA
V gene: TRBV7-2
CDR3 DNA: TGTGCCAGCAGCTATGGGAAGGGACTAGCGGGAGGCCAGGGGTTCTTC
CDR3 protein: CASSYGKGLAGGQGFF

J gene: TRBJ1-5
D gene: NA
clone size: few
V gene: TRBV4-2
CDR3 DNA: TGTGCCAGCAGCCAAGATTGGACATTTAATAGCAATCAGCCCCAGCATTTT
CDR3 protein: CASSQDWTFNSNQPQHF

J gene: TRBJ2-3
D gene: TRBD1
clone size: NA
V gene: TRBV5-1
CDR3 DNA: TGCGCCAGCAGGATCCACAGGGGGCAGGATACGCAGTATTTT
CDR3 protein: CASRIHRGQDTQYF

J gene: TRBJ2-3
D gene: TRBD2
clone size: NA
V gene: TRBV11-2
CDR3 DNA: TGTGCCAGCAGCTTAACTGATAGCGGGAGTTTCGACCATACGCAGTATTTT
CDR3 protein: CASSLTDSGSFDHTQYF

J gene: TRBJ1-5
D gene: NA
clone size: NA
V gene: TRBV9
CDR3 DNA: TGTGCCAGCAGCGTAGATTGGGGCACTAATCAGCCCCAGCATTTT
CDR3 protein: CASSVDWGTNQPQHF

J gene: TRBJ2-1
D gene: TRBD2
clone size: many
V gene: TRBV19
CDR3 DNA: TGTGCCAGTAGTACTCCGGGACTAGACTACAATGAGCAGTTCTTC
CDR3 protein: CASSTPGLDYNEQFF

J gene: TRBJ2-1
D gene: NA
clone size: NA
V gene: TRBV7-8
CDR3 DNA: TGTGCCAGCAGCTCTAGAGAGGACTCAAATGGTGGGTTCTTC
CDR3 protein: CASSSREDSNGGFF

J gene: TRBJ2-7
D gene: NA
clone size: NA
V gene: TRBV9
CDR3 DNA: TGTGCCAGCAGCGTAGCGCTCAGCTCCTACGAGCAGTACTTC
CDR3 protein: CASSVALSSYEQYF

J gene: TRBJ1-5
D gene: TRBD1
clone size: NA
V gene: TRBV11-2
CDR3 DNA: TGTGCCAGCAGCCCCAGGGGGATTAGCAATCAGCCCCAGCATTTT
CDR3 protein: CASSPRGISNQPQHF

J gene: TRBJ1-6
D gene: NA
clone size: NA
V gene: TRBV7-3
CDR3 DNA: TGTGCCAGCAGCCGGTATAATTCACCCCTCCACTTT
CDR3 protein: CASSRYNSPLHF

J gene: TRBJ2-1
D gene: NA
clone size: NA
V gene: TRBV6-1
CDR3 DNA: TGTGCCAGCCTCAAAATGGACTCCTACAATGAGCAGTTCTTC
CDR3 protein: CASLKMDSYNEQFF

J gene: TRBJ2-1
D gene: TRBD1
clone size: NA
V gene: TRBV29-1
CDR3 DNA: TGCAGCGTTGCGGGACAGGGCTCCTACAATGAGCAGTTCTTC
CDR3 protein: CSVAGQGSYNEQFF

J gene: TRBJ2-7
D gene: NA
clone size: NA
V gene: TRBV5-1
CDR3 DNA: TGCGCCAGCAGCTTGGGCAGGACTCAGCCCTACGAGCAGTACTTC
CDR3 protein: CASSLGRTQPYEQYF

J gene: TRBJ2-2
D gene: NA
clone size: NA
V gene: TRBV7-8
CDR3 DNA: TGTGCCAGCAGCTTGGGTCGGCAGGCCGGGGAGCTGTTTTTT
CDR3 protein: CASSLGRQAGELFF

J gene: TRBJ2-5
D gene: TRBD1
clone size: once
V gene: TRBV19
CDR3 DNA: TGTGCCAGTAGCCCCCGGACAGGGTTAACCCAGTACTTC
CDR3 protein: CASSPRTGLTQYF

J gene: TRBJ2-2
D gene: NA
clone size: NA
V gene: TRBV2
CDR3 DNA: TGTGCCAGCAGTGACACGACTCTTAACACCGGGGAGCTGTTTTTT
CDR3 protein: CASSDTTLNTGELFF

J gene: TRBJ2-1
D gene: TRBD2
clone size: NA
V gene: TRBV11-2
CDR3 DNA: TGTGCCAGCAGCCCCGTCGGGCTAGCGGCCTACAATGAGCAGTTCTTC
CDR3 protein: CASSPVGLAAYNEQFF

J gene: TRBJ2-3
D gene: TRBD2
clone size: NA
V gene: TRBV5-6
CDR3 DNA: TGTGCCAGCAGTTTCAGAGCGGGAGAAGGTTCAGATACGCAGTATTTT
CDR3 protein: CASSFRAGEGSDTQYF

J gene: TRBJ2-3
D gene: NA
clone size: few
V gene: TRBV5-1
CDR3 DNA: TGCGCCAGCAGCTTGGCCAAAGTAGTCACAGATACGCAGTATTTT
CDR3 protein: CASSLAKVVTDTQYF

J gene: TRBJ2-6
D gene: NA
clone size: NA
V gene: TRBV11-1
CDR3 DNA: TGTGCCAGCAGCCCCCGGACAGTTTCTGGGGCCAACGTCCTGACTTTC
CDR3 protein: CASSPRTVSGANVLTF

J gene: TRBJ2-5
D gene: TRBD2
clone size: NA
V gene: TRBV28
CDR3 DNA: TGTGCCAGCAGTCCCAAACTAGCGGGAGTCATGGAGACCCAGTACTTC
CDR3 protein: CASSPKLAGVMETQYF